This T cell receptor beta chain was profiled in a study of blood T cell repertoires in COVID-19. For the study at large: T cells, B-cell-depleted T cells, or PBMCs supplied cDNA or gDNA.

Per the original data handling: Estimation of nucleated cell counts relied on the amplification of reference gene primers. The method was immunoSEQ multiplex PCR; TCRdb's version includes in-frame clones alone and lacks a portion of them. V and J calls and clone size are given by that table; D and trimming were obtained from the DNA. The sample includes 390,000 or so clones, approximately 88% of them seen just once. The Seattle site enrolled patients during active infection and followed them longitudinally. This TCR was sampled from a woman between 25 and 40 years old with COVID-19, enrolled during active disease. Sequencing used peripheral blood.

The CDR3 DNA is TGTGCCAGCAGTTTAGGACAAAGGACCTACGAGCAGTACTTC. Protein: CASSLGQRTYEQYF. The J gene is TRBJ2-7, the V gene TRBV28, with a weak D call TRBD1 (5 bases). V was cut by 2 bases and J by 2 bases, with 10 bases left in between. CDR3 size: 14 residues. Germline lookup yields CDR1 MDHEN and CDR2 SYDVKM. The entire variable domain, with the rest obtained from reference TRBV28 and TRBJ2-7, is as follows: DVKVTQSSRYLVKRTGEKVFLECVQDMDHENMFWYRQDPGLGLRLIYFSYDVKMKEKGDIPEGYSVSREKKERFSLILESASTNQTSMYLCASSLGQRTYEQYFGPGTRLTVT.